A single sample gave rise to the 27 T cell receptor beta chains below, sequenced in a study of shared clonotypes between healthy human individuals. Terminally differentiated effector memory CD45RA+ cells were left out of the naive CD8 fraction, which was CD45RO-negative and positively selected for CCR7. Profiled with immunoSEQ multiplex PCR; TCRdb holds only in-frame clones, not every one. The sample has about 1,900,000 clones, approximately 94% seen once. The source material was naive CD8+ T cells sorted from blood. Receptors were obtained from a man aged 18-30 years in good health.

A single count supports this clone. The gene calls are TRBV6-5 and TRBJ2-1, with a tentative D call TRBD2 (6 bases). Trimming stripped 8 bases from V and 7 bases from J, with 18 bases between. This CDR3 is built from 14 residues. The V gene's germline CDR1 is MNHEY and CDR2 SVGAGI. As DNA, the CDR3 is TGTGCCAGCGGGTTTAGCGGAGAGGAGAATGAGCAGTTCTTC. Residues: CASGFSGEENEQFF.

Notes on this clone: Other DNA sequences in the sample encode the same CDR3. The CDR3 here is CASSLGGQGVYEQYF. Written as DNA, the CDR3 is TGTGCCAGCAGCTTAGGCGGACAGGGGGTCTACGAGCAGTACTTC. V and J are TRBV7-9 and TRBJ2-7; 10 bases are shared with TRBD1. V lost 1 base and J lost 3; bases outside the gene matches: 3. This CDR3 comprises 15 residues. Germline V lookup: CDR1 SEHNR, CDR2 FQNEAQ (reference sequence).

The J gene is TRBJ1-5, the V gene TRBV11-2; 9 positions agree with TRBD1. This CDR3 spans 15 amino acids. Trimming took 0 bases from V and 7 from J; bases not matched to a gene: 4. The germline CDR1 and CDR2 sequences are SGHAT and FQNNGV. In DNA, the CDR3 is TGTGCCAGCAGCTTAGAAGGGACAGGGCAACAGCCCCAGCATTTT. Protein sequence: CASSLEGTGQQPQHF.

This clone was seen just once. The rearrangement uses TRBV5-1 and TRBJ2-2; the D is unclear. Trimming stripped 1 base from V and 0 bases from J, with 10 bases between. This CDR3 is 16 amino acids long. Germline V gives CDR1 SGHRS, CDR2 YFSETQ. The CDR3 here is CASSLYIQTNTGELFF. As DNA, the CDR3 is TGCGCCAGCAGCTTGTACATACAGACGAACACCGGGGAGCTGTTTTTT.

The chain recombines TRBV4-1 with TRBJ2-3, with 13 bases matching TRBD2. The junction had 2 bases not matched to a gene; V was cut back by 4 bases and J by 1 base. The CDR3 has 16 residues. CDR1 and CDR2 (germline): MGHRA, YSYEKL. CDR3: CASSPGTSGGTDTQYF. CDR3 nucleotide sequence: TGCGCCAGCAGCCCCGGGACTAGCGGGGGCACAGATACGCAGTATTTT.

This chain uses TRBV13 with TRBJ2-5, with D possibly being TRBD1 or TRBD2 (5 bases each). CDR1 PRHDT and CDR2 FYEKMQ come from the germline V gene (reference sequence). V lost 4 bases, J lost 2 bases, and 23 bases lay in between. The CDR3 loop spans 18 amino acids. The CDR3: CASSSPLAGAVNQETQYF. Written as DNA, the CDR3 is TGTGCCAGCAGCTCTCCTTTAGCCGGGGCTGTGAATCAAGAGACCCAGTACTTC.

The genes are TRBV6-5 and TRBJ2-1; no definite D call. The V and J ends lost 0 bases and 7 bases respectively, with 13 bases between them. The CDR3 is 15 residues long. Germline V gives CDR1 MNHEY, CDR2 SVGAGI. CDR3 DNA: TGTGCCAGCAGTTACTCGTGGCTCGGCTGGAATGAGCAGTTCTTC. Translating gives CASSYSWLGWNEQFF.

The V and J genes are TRBV5-4 and TRBJ2-7; the D call may be TRBD1 or TRBD2 (6 bases each). The CDR3 consists of 15 residues. Germline assignment: CDR1 SGHNT and CDR2 YYREEE (reference sequence). The V gene lost 4 bases and the J gene lost 7 bases, with 21 bases spanning the gap. The CDR3 coding sequence is TGTGCCAGCAGCGCCGGCGGGGACAATCTGAGGGAGCAGTACTTC. Its protein is CASSAGGDNLREQYF.

The chain couples TRBV29-1 to TRBJ2-1; 7 nucleotides line up with TRBD1. CDR1 SQVTM and CDR2 ANQGSEA come from the germline V gene. This CDR3 contains 13 residues. J gave up 9 bases and V 3 bases, and 8 bases lay outside the gene matches. DNA for the CDR3: TGCAGCGTTGAGTGGCAGGGGGAAAGTGAGCAGTTCTTC. As protein: CSVEWQGESEQFF.

The chain recombines TRBV15 with TRBJ2-7; TRBD2 might be the D (5 bases). Trimming shortened V by 1 base and J by 2 bases, and 9 bases separated the two germline ends. The CDR3 runs to 14 residues. Germline V lookup: CDR1 LNHNV, CDR2 YYDKDF (reference sequence). CDR3 region: CATSRVEEAYEQYF. The CDR3 coding sequence is TGTGCCACCAGCAGAGTGGAGGAAGCCTACGAGCAGTACTTC.

This clone was recorded once. In nucleotides, the CDR3 is TGTGCCAGCAACCTACAGGGGAGAAGCAATCAGCCCCAGCATTTT. It translates to CASNLQGRSNQPQHF. The chain is built from TRBV6-1 and TRBJ1-5; 7 nucleotides agree with TRBD1. The V gene end was trimmed by 7 bases and the J gene end by 1 base; junction bases not matched to a gene: 7. The CDR3 is made up of 15 amino acids. From germline, CDR1 is MNHNS and CDR2 SASEGT.

This clone came up once. This chain links TRBV4-1 with TRBJ2-7; D is undetermined. The germline V gene has CDR1 MGHRA and CDR2 YSYEKL. The CDR3 runs 14 residues. The V and J ends lost 0 bases and 7 bases respectively, with 13 bases between them. CDR3 in amino acids: CASSQDLSHREQYF. The CDR3 region has the DNA TGCGCCAGCAGCCAAGATCTCAGCCATAGGGAGCAGTACTTC.

The chain recombines TRBV27 with TRBJ2-2; D gene uncertain. The length of the CDR3 is 13 residues. Germline loops: CDR1 MNHEY, CDR2 SMNVEV (reference sequence). V lost 8 bases and J lost 2, with 9 bases in between. The CDR3 reads CASHHANTGELFF. Here the CDR3 DNA reads TGTGCCAGCCATCATGCTAACACCGGGGAGCTGTTTTTT.

The V call is TRBV9, the J call TRBJ2-7, with D perhaps matching TRBD2 (6 bases). CDR1 and CDR2 from the germline V gene are SGDLS and YYNGEE. The CDR3 has 15 amino acids. Trimming cost V 3 bases and J 3 bases, with 16 bases left between them. CDR3 residues: CASSALPGLRYEQYF. CDR3 nucleotide sequence: TGTGCCAGCAGCGCCCTACCGGGACTCCGCTACGAGCAGTACTTC.

The chain couples TRBV5-4 to TRBJ2-7; 8 positions match TRBD1. Germline V lookup: CDR1 SGHNT, CDR2 YYREEE (reference sequence). The CDR3 contains 19 residues. V shed 4 bases, J shed 6 bases, and the junction held 24 bases outside the gene matches. This chain's CDR3 is CASSGFPGRQGATFGEQYF. CDR3 nucleotide sequence: TGTGCCAGCAGCGGATTCCCCGGGCGGCAGGGGGCGACTTTCGGCGAGCAGTACTTC.

The V gene is TRBV6-5, the J gene TRBJ2-7; 11 positions agree with TRBD1. The CDR3 sequence is 13 residues long. With 6 bases clipped from V and 3 bases from J, the junction kept 1 base outside the gene matches. Germline CDR1 is MNHEY and CDR2 is SVGAGI. CDR3 residues: CASRGTGGYEQYF. CDR3 nucleotide sequence: TGTGCCAGCAGGGGGACAGGGGGCTACGAGCAGTACTTC.

The CDR3 DNA sequence: TGTGCCAGCAGCTTCATCGGAGCCTACGAGCAGTACTTC. Translation: CASSFIGAYEQYF. V is TRBV7-9 and J is TRBJ2-7; no clear D gene. CDR3 length: 13 amino acids. Deletions cut 3 bases from V and 2 bases from J, with 8 bases between. The germline gives CDR1 SEHNR, CDR2 FQNEAQ (reference sequence).

The DNA of the CDR3 is TGTGCCAGCAGCCAATTCCACGGGGGTCTTACCTACGAGCAGTACTTC. Translation gives CASSQFHGGLTYEQYF. The genes are TRBV4-2 and TRBJ2-7; TRBD2 might be the D (6 bases). This CDR3 comprises 16 residues. The ends were cut back, 2 bases at V and 2 bases at J, with 16 bases in the middle. Germline CDR1 and CDR2: LGHNA and YNFKEQ.

The chain joins TRBV27 to TRBJ2-7, with 10 bases fitting TRBD2. With 6 bases clipped from V and 5 bases from J, the junction kept 4 bases outside the gene matches. The CDR3 sequence is 13 residues long. Germline V gives CDR1 MNHEY, CDR2 SMNVEV (reference sequence). For the CDR3, the DNA is TGTGCCAGCAGCTTAGGACTAGCGGACGAGCAGTACTTC. This gives the protein CASSLGLADEQYF.

This clone appeared once. The chain's CDR3 is CASSSSYGTSGKQETQYF. The CDR3 DNA reads as TGTGCCAGCAGTTCCTCCTACGGGACTAGCGGGAAGCAAGAGACCCAGTACTTC. This chain uses TRBV7-2 with TRBJ2-5, with 13 nucleotides matching TRBD2. This CDR3 region has 18 residues. The V segment lost 6 bases and the J segment 2 bases; nucleotides outside the gene matches: 12. Germline values: CDR1 SGHTA, CDR2 FQGNSA.

The V and J genes are TRBV27 and TRBJ2-3; D possibly matches TRBD1 or TRBD2 (6 bases each). This CDR3 is 15 amino acids long. The germline V gene has CDR1 MNHEY and CDR2 SMNVEV (reference sequence). V was trimmed by 7 bases and J by 4 bases, leaving 18 bases between them. The CDR3 coding sequence is TGTGCCAGCAACCCCGGGCCGGGGGCTGCAGATACGCAGTATTTT. Protein sequence: CASNPGPGAADTQYF.

The chain links TRBV10-3 to TRBJ2-1; TRBD2 matches 9 bases. The CDR3 is 16 amino acids. J gave up 4 bases and V 6 bases, and 10 bases lay outside the gene matches. The germline gives CDR1 ENHRY, CDR2 SYGVKD. The DNA of the CDR3 is TGTGCCATCAGCCCTTCTCCGGGACTAGCTTACAATGAGCAGTTCTTC. Translation gives CAISPSPGLAYNEQFF.

This clone was seen once. This same CDR3 is encoded by further DNA sequences in the sample. The chain couples TRBV7-9 to TRBJ2-7, with TRBD1 identical over 9 bases. The V segment lost 5 bases and the J segment 7 bases; nucleotides outside the gene matches: 6. From germline, CDR1 is SEHNR and CDR2 FQNEAQ (reference sequence). The CDR3 runs 13 residues. The CDR3 DNA reads TGTGCCAGCAGCCTAGGGGACAGGGATGAGCAGTACTTC. Protein product: CASSLGDRDEQYF.

This rearrangement joins TRBV11-2 to TRBJ2-7; TRBD2 matches at 9 bases. Germline lookup yields CDR1 SGHAT and CDR2 FQNNGV. The CDR3 totals 16 residues. V lost 5 bases and J lost 0; bases outside the gene matches: 8. CDR3: CASSQGLADSSYEQYF. As DNA, the CDR3 is TGTGCCAGCAGCCAGGGACTAGCCGACAGCTCCTACGAGCAGTACTTC.

The chain links TRBV7-9 to TRBJ1-6; D perhaps matches TRBD1 (5 bases). The germline V gene has CDR1 SEHNR and CDR2 FQNEAQ (reference sequence). The germline V and J ends were trimmed by 2 bases and 9 bases, with 17 bases remaining between them. This CDR3 comprises 16 residues. CDR3 loop: CASSLWTSEGISPLHF. The CDR3 DNA reads as TGTGCCAGCAGCTTATGGACGTCAGAGGGGATTTCACCCCTCCACTTT.

This clone was detected only a few times. V usage is TRBV7-9 and J usage is TRBJ1-2, with D hard to call. Germline CDR1 and CDR2: SEHNR and FQNEAQ (reference sequence). This CDR3 has 14 residues. V was clipped by 1 base and J by 7 bases, with 13 bases between them. The CDR3 protein is CASSLGRYPGGYTF. CDR3 bases: TGTGCCAGCAGCTTAGGGCGGTATCCGGGTGGCTACACCTTC.

Note on this clone: Other nucleotide sequences from this sample produce the same CDR3. This chain joins TRBV6-1 and TRBJ2-1; the D call may be TRBD1 or TRBD2 (5 bases each). Germline V lookup: CDR1 MNHNS, CDR2 SASEGT. The CDR3 extends over 14 amino acids. V lost 3 bases, J lost 2 bases, and 8 bases lay in between. CDR3 coding DNA: TGTGCCAGCAGTGAGGTGGGGGCCTACAATGAGCAGTTCTTC. Encoded protein: CASSEVGAYNEQFF.